A selection of T cell receptor beta chains follows, all from one sample in a study of T cells in localized non-small cell lung cancer. Produced via immunoSEQ multiplex PCR; TCRdb's table is partial and in-frame only. Among 3,000 to 3,500 clones listed, around 22% were seen once. This specimen was lung tumor tissue, taken before any cancer treatment. The receptor set was obtained from a man between 40 and 70 years old with stage II squamous cell lung carcinoma. CDR3s include the opening cysteine and the closing phenylalanine or tryptophan. The D gene is left open where the match is weak. Part of the rows lack a size; the others show once, few, many or a class for expanded clones.

J gene	D gene	CDR3 length	clone size	V gene	CDR3 protein	CDR3 DNA
TRBJ1-6	-	18	-	TRBV11-3	CASSSGTQAPRRNSPLHF	TGTGCCAGCAGCTCCGGGACTCAAGCCCCGAGACGGAATTCACCCCTCCACTTT
TRBJ1-2	-	13	many	TRBV6-8	CASSLGPAVGYTF	TGTGCCAGCAGTCTCGGGCCCGCGGTAGGCTACACCTTC
TRBJ2-2	TRBD2	15	few	TRBV6-8	CASKPGLVSTGELFF	TGTGCCAGCAAACCGGGACTAGTCAGCACCGGGGAGCTGTTTTTT
TRBJ2-1	-	17	-	TRBV15	CATSRGGQGSSYNEQFF	TGTGCCACCAGCAGAGGGGGGCAGGGCAGCTCCTACAATGAGCAGTTCTTC
TRBJ2-3	-	11	few	TRBV6-7	CASSYRDTQYF	TGTGCCAGCAGTTACAGAGATACGCAGTATTTT
TRBJ2-7	TRBD2	15	few	TRBV4-3	CASSQVREGTYEQYF	TGCGCCAGCAGCCAAGTCCGGGAGGGAACCTACGAGCAGTACTTC
TRBJ1-1	-	18	-	TRBV11-3	CASSFFGRDTRLNTEAFF	TGTGCCAGCAGCTTCTTCGGCAGGGATACCCGCCTGAACACTGAAGCTTTCTTT
TRBJ1-1	TRBD1	15	medium-sized	TRBV6-8	CASSWTGPMNTEAFF	TGTGCCAGCAGTTGGACAGGACCCATGAACACTGAAGCTTTCTTT
TRBJ2-4	TRBD1	14	-	TRBV18	CASSPRDRGNIQYF	TGTGCCAGCTCGCCCCGGGACAGGGGGAACATTCAGTACTTC
TRBJ1-1	-	12	few	TRBV29-1	CSVEPGRTEAFF	TGCAGCGTTGAACCAGGAAGGACTGAAGCTTTCTTT
TRBJ1-1	-	16	medium-sized	TRBV6-8	CASSYSAQGGNTEAFF	TGTGCCAGCAGTTACTCTGCGCAGGGAGGGAACACTGAAGCTTTCTTT
TRBJ2-2	TRBD1	13	-	TRBV19	CASSSRDSRELFF	TGTGCCAGTAGTTCCCGGGACAGCCGGGAGCTGTTTTTT
TRBJ2-2	-	16	-	TRBV9	CASSLLPRGRIGELFF	TGTGCCAGCAGCCTCCTCCCCCGGGGGCGGATCGGGGAGCTGTTTTTT
TRBJ1-3	-	17	-	TRBV19	CASSIDRRVRSGNTIYF	TGTGCCAGTAGTATAGATCGAAGGGTCCGCTCTGGAAACACCATATATTTT
TRBJ2-3	TRBD2	16	large	TRBV9	CASSGVTSGDLGVQYF	TGTGCCAGCAGCGGCGTGACTAGCGGGGACCTCGGGGTGCAGTATTTT
TRBJ1-1	-	16	few	TRBV9	CASSVGVTAGNTEAFF	TGTGCCAGCAGCGTAGGGGTAACGGCCGGTAACACTGAAGCTTTCTTT
TRBJ1-1	-	12	few	TRBV9	CASSLGDTEAFF	TGTGCCAGCAGCCTCGGAGACACTGAAGCTTTCTTT
TRBJ1-3	-	14	-	TRBV28	CASSVPNSGNTIYF	TGTGCCAGCAGTGTACCCAACTCTGGAAACACCATATATTTT
TRBJ2-1	-	16	few	TRBV25-1	CASSEYGRDLYNEQFF	TGTGCCAGCAGTGAATACGGCCGGGACTTGTACAATGAGCAGTTCTTC
TRBJ2-3	TRBD1	15	few	TRBV18	CASSEDRGRTDTQYF	TGTGCCAGCTCAGAGGACAGGGGACGCACAGATACGCAGTATTTT
TRBJ1-5	-	14	few	TRBV9	CASSEAQNRGPQHF	TGTGCCAGCAGTGAAGCGCAGAATCGGGGGCCCCAGCATTTT
TRBJ1-1	TRBD1	13	few	TRBV30	CAWSDRGSTEAFF	TGTGCCTGGAGTGACAGGGGCAGCACTGAAGCTTTCTTT
TRBJ1-1	-	14	-	TRBV28	CASSLDPRGTEAFF	TGTGCCAGCAGTTTAGACCCCCGCGGGACTGAAGCTTTCTTT
TRBJ2-7	-	12	few	TRBV6-8	CASSGVLLEQYF	TGTGCCAGCAGTGGGGTCCTCCTCGAGCAGTACTTC
TRBJ1-5	-	15	-	TRBV6-8	CASSYSPQGDQPQHF	TGTGCCAGCAGTTACTCCCCCCAAGGGGATCAGCCCCAGCATTTT
TRBJ2-5	TRBD1	16	-	TRBV11-3	CASSLEGGTGWETQYF	TGTGCCAGCAGCTTAGAAGGAGGGACAGGGTGGGAGACCCAGTACTTC
TRBJ2-3	TRBD1	14	few	TRBV9	CASSEGGPVDTQYF	TGTGCCAGCAGTGAAGGGGGCCCTGTGGATACGCAGTATTTT
TRBJ2-3	-	16	-	TRBV18	CASSPRFGASTDTQYF	TGTGCCAGCTCCCCCCGTTTCGGGGCTAGCACAGATACGCAGTATTTT
TRBJ2-1	-	14	few	TRBV11-3	CASSPGTSYNEQFF	TGTGCCAGCAGCCCCGGGACCTCCTACAATGAGCAGTTCTTC
TRBJ2-7	-	12	medium-sized	TRBV18	CASSPTGNEQYF	TGTGCCAGCTCACCCACAGGGAACGAGCAGTACTTC
TRBJ2-1	-	13	few	TRBV18	CASSPPGINEQFF	TGTGCCAGCTCACCACCGGGCATCAATGAGCAGTTCTTC
TRBJ2-7	-	14	medium-sized	TRBV11-3	CASSKRDKAYEQYF	TGTGCCAGCAGCAAGCGGGACAAGGCATACGAGCAGTACTTC
TRBJ1-1	-	12	many	TRBV9	CASSFGGTEAFF	TGTGCCAGCAGCTTCGGGGGCACTGAAGCTTTCTTT
TRBJ1-5	-	12	-	TRBV19	CASTGGNQPQHF	TGTGCCAGTACAGGGGGCAATCAGCCCCAGCATTTT
TRBJ2-7	TRBD2	14	-	TRBV6-8	CAITDSLAGDEQYF	TGTGCCATCACCGATAGTCTAGCGGGAGACGAGCAGTACTTC
TRBJ1-3	-	14	-	TRBV9	CASSVGQDGNTIYF	TGTGCCAGCAGCGTAGGACAGGACGGAAACACCATATATTTT
TRBJ2-3	TRBD1	15	medium-sized	TRBV19	CATSQGALPWDTQYF	TGTGCCACGTCCCAGGGGGCGCTACCTTGGGATACGCAGTATTTT
TRBJ1-5	TRBD1	18	-	TRBV28	CASSLWGPGTGVLQPQHF	TGTGCCAGCAGTTTATGGGGGCCCGGGACAGGGGTTCTTCAGCCCCAGCATTTT
TRBJ1-2	-	12	-	TRBV9	CASSAREGPYTF	TGTGCCAGCAGCGCCAGGGAGGGTCCCTACACCTTC
TRBJ2-7	TRBD1	16	-	TRBV11-3	CASSLGGQGYSYEQYF	TGTGCCAGCAGCTTGGGGGGACAGGGTTACTCCTACGAGCAGTACTTC
TRBJ1-1	TRBD1	14	-	TRBV5-1	CASSFHRGDTEAFF	TGCGCCAGCAGCTTTCACAGGGGGGACACTGAAGCTTTCTTT
TRBJ2-2	TRBD1	17	few	TRBV28	CASSLWGRGLNTGELFF	TGTGCCAGCAGTTTATGGGGCAGGGGGCTGAACACCGGGGAGCTGTTTTTT
TRBJ2-7	-	15	large	TRBV6-1	CASSEVEGGVYEQYF	TGTGCCAGCAGTGAAGTAGAAGGGGGGGTCTACGAGCAGTACTTC
TRBJ2-3	-	16	medium-sized	TRBV6-1	CASSEARGLYTDTQYF	TGTGCCAGCAGTGAAGCGCGCGGCTTATACACAGATACGCAGTATTTT
TRBJ2-7	TRBD2	15	few	TRBV4-1	CASSRQREVNYEQYF	TGCGCCAGCAGCCGTCAGCGGGAGGTCAACTACGAGCAGTACTTC
TRBJ1-3	-	15	-	TRBV6-8	CASTNLGQKRNTIYF	TGTGCCAGCACCAACTTAGGACAGAAACGAAACACCATATATTTT
TRBJ2-1	TRBD2	17	-	TRBV18	CASSPPGIAGGYNEQFF	TGTGCCAGCTCACCACCGGGAATAGCGGGAGGGTACAATGAGCAGTTCTTC
TRBJ2-7	TRBD2	14	-	TRBV6-8	CASSYSRLAYEQYF	TGTGCCAGCAGTTACTCCCGACTAGCTTACGAGCAGTACTTC
TRBJ1-1	TRBD1	14	-	TRBV25-1	CASKDRGRDTEAFF	TGTGCCAGCAAGGACAGGGGTAGGGACACTGAAGCTTTCTTT
TRBJ1-2	TRBD1	14	medium-sized	TRBV11-3	CASSFNRGNYGYTF	TGTGCCAGCAGCTTTAACAGGGGGAACTATGGCTACACCTTC
TRBJ1-6	-	14	few	TRBV9	CASTGGANNSPLHF	TGTGCCAGCACCGGGGGAGCTAATAATTCACCCCTCCACTTT
TRBJ1-2	TRBD1	12	-	TRBV6-8	CASRDRVGGYTF	TGTGCCAGCAGAGACAGGGTCGGAGGCTACACCTTC
TRBJ2-6	-	16	-	TRBV19	CASSRLRPPGANVLTF	TGTGCCAGTAGTAGATTGAGACCCCCTGGGGCCAACGTCCTGACTTTC